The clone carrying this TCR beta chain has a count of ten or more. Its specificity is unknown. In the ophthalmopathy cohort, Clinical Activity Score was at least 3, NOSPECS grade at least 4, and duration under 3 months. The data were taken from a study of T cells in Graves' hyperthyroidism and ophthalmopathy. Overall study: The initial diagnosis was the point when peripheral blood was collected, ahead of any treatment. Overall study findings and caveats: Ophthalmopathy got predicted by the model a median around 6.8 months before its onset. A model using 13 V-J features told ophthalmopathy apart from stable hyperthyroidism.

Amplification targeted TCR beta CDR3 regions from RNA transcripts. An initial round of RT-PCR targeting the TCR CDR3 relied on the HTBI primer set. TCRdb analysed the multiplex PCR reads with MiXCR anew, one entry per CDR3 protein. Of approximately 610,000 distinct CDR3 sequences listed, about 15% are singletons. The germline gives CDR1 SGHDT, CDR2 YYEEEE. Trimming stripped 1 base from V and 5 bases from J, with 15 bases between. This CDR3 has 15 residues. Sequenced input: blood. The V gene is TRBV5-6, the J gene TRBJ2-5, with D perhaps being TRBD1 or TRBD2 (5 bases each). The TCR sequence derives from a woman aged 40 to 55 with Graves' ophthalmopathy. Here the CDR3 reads CASSLRAPWGETQYF. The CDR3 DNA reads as TGTGCCAGCAGCTTGCGGGCCCCCTGGGGGGAGACCCAGTACTTC. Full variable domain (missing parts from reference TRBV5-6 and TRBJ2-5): DAGVTQSPTHLIKTRGQQVTLRCSPKSGHDTVSWYQQALGQGPQFIFQYYEEEERQRGNFPDRFSGHQFPNYSSELNVNALLLGDSALYLCASSLRAPWGETQYFGPGTRLLVL.